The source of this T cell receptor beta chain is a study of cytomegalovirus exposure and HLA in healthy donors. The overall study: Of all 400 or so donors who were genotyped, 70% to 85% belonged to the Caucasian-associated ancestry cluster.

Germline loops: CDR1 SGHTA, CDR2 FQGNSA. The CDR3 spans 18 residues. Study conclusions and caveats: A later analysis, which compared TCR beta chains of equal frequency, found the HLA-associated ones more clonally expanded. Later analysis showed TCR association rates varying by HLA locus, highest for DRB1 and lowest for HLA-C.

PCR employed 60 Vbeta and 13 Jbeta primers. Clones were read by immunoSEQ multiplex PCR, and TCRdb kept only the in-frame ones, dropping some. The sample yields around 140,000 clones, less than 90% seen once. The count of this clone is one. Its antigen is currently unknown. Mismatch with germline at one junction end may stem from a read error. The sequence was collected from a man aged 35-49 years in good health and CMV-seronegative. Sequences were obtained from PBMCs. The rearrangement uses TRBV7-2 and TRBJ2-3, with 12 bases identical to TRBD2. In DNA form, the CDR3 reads TGTGCCAGCCGCTTGACTAGCGGGGGCAAAACTAGCACAGATACGCAGTATTTT. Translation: CASRLTSGGKTSTDTQYF.